Listed below are T cell receptor beta chains from one sample, sequenced in a study of response to subunit inactivated influenza vaccine. TCRdb reprocessed the RT-PCR reads via MiXCR and lists one record per CDR3 protein. This table holds more than 700,000 distinct CDR3 sequences, 21% found once. The sample was PBMCs from blood, taken around 5 days after vaccination. The receptors come from a man between 50 and 59 years old who received an inactivated influenza vaccine. CDR3s include the opening cysteine and the closing phenylalanine or tryptophan.

CDR3aa: CSARDSGFPSLGYNEQFF; len: 18; v_gene: TRBV20-1; j_gene: TRBJ2-1
CDR3aa: CASSRLAGATTYEQYF; len: 16; v_gene: TRBV2; j_gene: TRBJ2-7
CDR3aa: CAISESTSGSLGHEQFF; len: 17; v_gene: TRBV10-3; j_gene: TRBJ2-1
CDR3aa: CASRPSGTATDTQYF; len: 15; v_gene: TRBV7-9; j_gene: TRBJ2-3
CDR3aa: CASRGGTSIFHEQYF; len: 15; v_gene: TRBV19; j_gene: TRBJ2-7
CDR3aa: CASSEGGIEQTQYF; len: 14; v_gene: TRBV25-1; j_gene: TRBJ2-5
CDR3aa: CASSVASANEQFF; len: 13; v_gene: TRBV9; j_gene: TRBJ2-1
CDR3aa: CASSPNRGKSYNEQFF; len: 16; v_gene: TRBV5-6; j_gene: TRBJ2-1
CDR3aa: CASSPPPGTNLYEQYF; len: 16; v_gene: TRBV12-3/TRBV12-4; j_gene: TRBJ2-7
CDR3aa: CASSVAKDHNTDTQYF; len: 16; v_gene: TRBV9; j_gene: TRBJ2-3
CDR3aa: CASSRTGPNTGELFF; len: 15; v_gene: TRBV7-2; j_gene: TRBJ2-2
CDR3aa: CSARNPLQANTGELFF; len: 16; v_gene: TRBV20-1; j_gene: TRBJ2-2
CDR3aa: CASSYRTGGAGELFF; len: 15; v_gene: TRBV7-8; j_gene: TRBJ2-2
CDR3aa: CASSYSTPGGGYEQYF; len: 16; v_gene: TRBV6-5; j_gene: TRBJ2-7
CDR3aa: CASSLTAGAAKNIQYF; len: 16; v_gene: TRBV5-1; j_gene: TRBJ2-4
CDR3aa: CASSYSGGLLQPQHF; len: 15; v_gene: TRBV6-5; j_gene: TRBJ1-5
CDR3aa: CASTLALAGGHEQFF; len: 15; v_gene: TRBV12-3/TRBV12-4; j_gene: TRBJ2-1
CDR3aa: CASTLRGGYEKLFF; len: 14; v_gene: TRBV12-3/TRBV12-4; j_gene: TRBJ1-4
CDR3aa: CASSSDGPYNEQFF; len: 14; v_gene: TRBV11-3; j_gene: TRBJ2-1
CDR3aa: CASSLVGPYNEQFF; len: 14; v_gene: TRBV5-6; j_gene: TRBJ2-1
CDR3aa: CASRGRGQETQYF; len: 13; v_gene: TRBV6-1; j_gene: TRBJ2-5
CDR3aa: CASSYDATAYYEQYF; len: 15; v_gene: TRBV6-2/TRBV6-3; j_gene: TRBJ2-7
CDR3aa: CSVAPDSAYEQYF; len: 13; v_gene: TRBV20-1; j_gene: TRBJ2-7
CDR3aa: CASSSGPIGNTIYF; len: 14; v_gene: TRBV12-3/TRBV12-4; j_gene: TRBJ1-3
CDR3aa: CASSLTGDRSYEQYF; len: 15; v_gene: TRBV7-9; j_gene: TRBJ2-7
CDR3aa: CASSGLGTPFYEQYF; len: 15; v_gene: TRBV7-9; j_gene: TRBJ2-7
CDR3aa: CSVAWSSGSYEQYF; len: 14; v_gene: TRBV29-1; j_gene: TRBJ2-7
CDR3aa: CASSLRSGEETQYF; len: 14; v_gene: TRBV5-4; j_gene: TRBJ2-5
CDR3aa: CASSPGDLLNYGYTF; len: 15; v_gene: TRBV4-2; j_gene: TRBJ1-2
CDR3aa: CATSDAGLAGSRDTQYF; len: 17; v_gene: TRBV24-1; j_gene: TRBJ2-3
CDR3aa: CATSSGGQGTGELFF; len: 15; v_gene: TRBV15; j_gene: TRBJ2-2
CDR3aa: CASSLGRVTGELFF; len: 14; v_gene: TRBV5-1; j_gene: TRBJ2-2
CDR3aa: CATSRDGRRGGREQFF; len: 16; v_gene: TRBV15; j_gene: TRBJ2-1
CDR3aa: CSVEMAGVSLEQFF; len: 14; v_gene: TRBV29-1; j_gene: TRBJ2-1
CDR3aa: CASSGTGTGNTIYF; len: 14; v_gene: TRBV5-1; j_gene: TRBJ1-3